This TCR beta chain stems from a study of T cells in Graves' hyperthyroidism and ophthalmopathy. CDR1 and CDR2 (germline): LGHDT, YNNKEL (reference sequence). The V end lost 5 bases, the J end lost 3 bases, and 16 bases lay between the germline ends. The CDR3 spans 15 residues. Points from the study as a whole: Expanded thyroid clonotypes (above 0.001) were mostly also found in blood. A model of 13 V-J pairs discriminated ophthalmopathy from stable hyperthyroidism.

RNA transcripts gave rise to amplified TCR beta CDR3 regions. An initial round of RT-PCR targeting the TCR CDR3 relied on the HTBI primer set. TCRdb analysed the multiplex PCR reads with MiXCR anew, one entry per CDR3 protein. This table has roughly 500,000 distinct CDR3 sequences, more than 11% appearing once. Comment on this clonotype: As yet, its antigen is unknown.

Among the patients, aged 18 to 65, hyperthyroidism was newly diagnosed and had lasted under 2 months. The blood was taken when hyperthyroidism was first diagnosed, before any ophthalmopathy symptoms showed up. Material: blood. The V and J genes are TRBV3-1 and TRBJ1-2; D call uncertain. The sequence derives from a woman in her thirties with Graves' hyperthyroidism that later progressed to Graves' ophthalmopathy. The CDR3 sequence: CASSTAGRGDYGYTF. The CDR3 bases are TGTGCCAGCAGCACCGCGGGGAGAGGAGACTATGGCTACACCTTC. Together with reference TRBV3-1 and TRBJ1-2, the CDR3 gives the full variable domain: DTAVSQTPKYLVTQMGNDKSIKCEQNLGHDTMYWYKQDSKKFLKIMFSYNNKELIINETVPNRFSPKSPDKAHLNLHINSLELGDSAVYFCASSTAGRGDYGYTFGSGTRLTVV.